The 29 T cell receptor beta chains below come from one sample, sequenced in a study of T cell changes during pregnancy in multiple sclerosis. The method was immunoSEQ multiplex PCR; TCRdb's version includes in-frame clones alone and lacks a portion of them. The data contain 40,000 or so clones, 91% of them singletons. The sequenced sample was CD8+ T cells from peripheral blood mononuclear cells, obtained after pregnancy. The source is a female donor with multiple sclerosis, enrolled in a pregnancy study.

The chain couples TRBV4-1 to TRBJ2-4; TRBD1 aligns across 10 bases. The CDR3 consists of 18 residues. The germline gives CDR1 MGHRA, CDR2 YSYEKL. V lost 2 bases to trimming and J lost 1 base; unmatched junction nucleotides: 8. The chain's CDR3 is CASSQPDRGGYAKNIQYF. The CDR3 bases are TGCGCCAGCAGCCAACCGGACAGGGGGGGGTATGCCAAAAACATTCAGTACTTC.

The gene calls are TRBV28 and TRBJ2-7; TRBD2 agrees at 10 bases. Germline V gene sequence: CDR1 MDHEN, CDR2 SYDVKM. The J segment lost 6 bases and the V segment lost 5 bases, leaving 7 bases of the junction unmatched. The CDR3 consists of 14 residues. The CDR3 DNA reads as TGTGCCAGCAGTAGGGGGACTAGCGCGGGCGAGCAGTACTTC. It specifies CASSRGTSAGEQYF.

This chain uses TRBV7-9 with TRBJ2-3; 9 bases match TRBD2. The CDR3 runs to 17 residues. Germline assignment: CDR1 SEHNR and CDR2 FQNEAQ (reference sequence). The J segment lost 2 bases and the V segment lost 3 bases, leaving 9 bases of the junction unmatched. Written as DNA, the CDR3 is TGTGCCAGCAGCTTTCCCCGACTAGCGGAGACCACAGATACGCAGTATTTT. It translates to CASSFPRLAETTDTQYF.

The rearrangement links TRBV18 to TRBJ2-7, with TRBD2 identical over 12 bases. V gave up 4 bases and J gave up 2 bases; unmatched junction bases: 3. CDR3 length: 15 residues. Germline V gene sequence: CDR1 KGHSH, CDR2 LQKENI. The CDR3: CASSHRTSGTYEQYF. As DNA, the CDR3 is TGTGCCAGCTCACACCGGACTAGCGGGACCTACGAGCAGTACTTC. The full variable domain, rest sourced from reference TRBV18 and TRBJ2-7, is NAGVMQNPRHLVRRRGQEARLRCSPMKGHSHVYWYRQLPEEGLKFMVYLQKENIIDESGMPKERFSAEFPKEGPSILRIQQVVRGDSAAYFCASSHRTSGTYEQYFGPGTRLTVT.

Only a few counts were recorded for this clone. The rearrangement joins TRBV7-2 to TRBJ2-1; TRBD2 matches at 8 bases. Germline-derived CDR1 and CDR2 are SGHTA and FQGNSA. CDR3 length: 16 residues. Trimming removed 3 bases from V and 6 bases from J; junction bases left unmatched: 10. The CDR3 sequence is CASSFQLAEPTNEQFF. In DNA, the CDR3 is TGTGCCAGCAGCTTCCAACTAGCGGAACCCACCAATGAGCAGTTCTTC.

This clone appeared once. The chain carries TRBV29-1 and TRBJ2-6; TRBD1 matches 8 bases. Per the germline V gene, CDR1 is SQVTM and CDR2 is ANQGSEA. V trimming: 4 bases; J trimming: 0 bases; junction bases outside the gene matches: 5. The CDR3 loop spans 16 amino acids. The CDR3 loop reads CSVGGTGLSGANVLTF. The CDR3 DNA reads as TGCAGCGTTGGGGGGACAGGCCTCTCTGGGGCCAACGTCCTGACTTTC.

The chain recombines TRBV5-1 with TRBJ2-3, with 8 bases matching TRBD2. CDR1 SGHRS and CDR2 YFSETQ come from the germline V gene. The CDR3 is 16 residues long. V shed 0 bases, J shed 0 bases, and the junction held 3 bases outside the gene matches. CDR3 nucleotide sequence: TGCGCCAGCAGCTTGGAATCTAGCGGGAGCACAGATACGCAGTATTTT. It translates to CASSLESSGSTDTQYF.

V is TRBV2 and J is TRBJ2-7; D perhaps matches TRBD2 (5 bases). This CDR3 comprises 16 residues. The germline gives CDR1 SNHLY, CDR2 FYNNEI. V was trimmed by 6 bases and J by 7 bases, leaving 25 bases between them. Here the CDR3 DNA reads TGTGCCAGCAGCTACAAGCCCGGGATTACTGATACAGAGCAGTACTTC. Translated, it gives CASSYKPGITDTEQYF.

The chain combines TRBV18 with TRBJ1-1, with D perhaps matching TRBD1 (6 bases). Trimming took off 5 bases at V and 8 bases at J, with 15 bases between the two ends. The CDR3 has 13 amino acids. The germline V gene has CDR1 KGHSH and CDR2 LQKENI. The CDR3 reads CASSETNRVEAFF. The CDR3 nucleotides are TGTGCCAGCTCAGAGACGAACAGGGTGGAAGCTTTCTTT.

The rearrangement links TRBV6-5 to TRBJ2-5; D perhaps matches TRBD1 (6 bases). V was trimmed by 4 bases and J by 10 bases, leaving 16 bases between them. The CDR3 extends over 13 amino acids. In germline, CDR1 is MNHEY, CDR2 SVGAGI. CDR3 sequence reads: CASSLDSVGDQYF. In DNA form, the CDR3 reads TGTGCCAGCAGTTTGGACAGTGTGGGAGACCAGTACTTC.

The chain recombines TRBV9 with TRBJ2-5, with 11 bases identical to TRBD2. V lost 5 bases to trimming and J lost 5 bases; unmatched junction nucleotides: 8. This CDR3 region has 15 residues. Germline CDR1 SGDLS, CDR2 YYNGEE. CDR3 DNA sequence: TGTGCCAGCAGTCGTAGCGGGGGGGCGAGGGAGACCCAGTACTTC. Protein sequence: CASSRSGGARETQYF.

The chain is built from TRBV9 and TRBJ2-3; 9 bases fit TRBD2. With V trimmed by 3 bases and J by 3 bases, 11 bases remained unmatched. The CDR3 covers 17 residues. CDR1 SGDLS and CDR2 YYNGEE come from the germline V gene. CDR3 nucleotides: TGTGCCAGCAGCGCCCCTAGGGCGGGGGGGCCAACAGATACGCAGTATTTT. Protein: CASSAPRAGGPTDTQYF.

In its sample, this clone was seen a few times. The chain recombines TRBV9 with TRBJ1-1; tentative D call: TRBD1 (5 bases). The V gene's germline CDR1 is SGDLS and CDR2 YYNGEE. The V gene lost 4 bases and the J gene lost 8 bases, with 15 bases spanning the gap. The CDR3 is 13 residues long. For the CDR3, the DNA is TGTGCCAGCAGCCCCACAGGCCCATCCGAAGCTTTCTTT. The encoded protein is CASSPTGPSEAFF.

The J gene is TRBJ1-2, the V gene TRBV19; possibly TRBD1 for D (5 bases). This CDR3 spans 13 amino acids. V was clipped by 7 bases and J by 2 bases, with 11 bases between them. Germline assignment: CDR1 LNHDA and CDR2 SQIVND (reference sequence). CDR3 region: CASMGRTNYGYTF. The CDR3 DNA is TGTGCCAGTATGGGGCGCACAAACTATGGCTACACCTTC.

The chain links TRBV7-3 to TRBJ2-3, with 7 bases matching TRBD2. This CDR3 has 17 residues. Germline CDR1 is SGHTA and CDR2 is FQGTGA. Losses at the gene ends were 5 bases for V and 4 bases for J; bases not matched to a gene: 15. CDR3 nucleotides: TGTGCCAGCAGCGTCGGACCTAGCGGAGAATGGCCAGATACGCAGTATTTT. Residues: CASSVGPSGEWPDTQYF.

The DNA for the CDR3 is TGTGCCAGCTCACCACCTCGGACAGGGTTCCTTGAGCAGTACTTC. Amino acids: CASSPPRTGFLEQYF. V usage is TRBV18 and J usage is TRBJ2-7, with TRBD1 matching over 8 bases. Germline values: CDR1 KGHSH, CDR2 LQKENI. The CDR3 is made up of 15 amino acids. J gave up 7 bases and V 0 bases, and 8 bases lay outside the gene matches.

The rearrangement links TRBV13 to TRBJ2-1; TRBD2 aligns across 8 bases. The germline V gene has CDR1 PRHDT and CDR2 FYEKMQ (reference sequence). CDR3 length: 15 amino acids. V trimming: 5 bases; J trimming: 5 bases; junction bases outside the gene matches: 8. For the CDR3, the DNA is TGTGCCAGCAGCCCCCGGGGGGGAGGGAACAATGAGCAGTTCTTC. Protein: CASSPRGGGNNEQFF.

The rearrangement links TRBV13 to TRBJ2-7; 11 bases align to TRBD1. CDR1 and CDR2 (germline): PRHDT, FYEKMQ (reference sequence). This CDR3 is built from 15 residues. The J segment lost 3 bases and the V segment lost 2 bases, leaving 3 bases of the junction unmatched. The CDR3 protein is CASSLRGQGDYEQYF. In DNA form, the CDR3 reads TGTGCCAGCAGCTTAAGGGGACAGGGGGACTACGAGCAGTACTTC.

The chain combines TRBV7-8 with TRBJ1-2; TRBD1 matches 8 bases. Looked up from germline, CDR1 is SGHVS and CDR2 is FQNEAQ. J gave up 6 bases and V 1 base, and 16 bases lay outside the gene matches. This CDR3 region has 18 residues. CDR3 bases: TGTGCCAGCAGCTTAGTTCTCCAGGGGGCAAGCTTGATCCATGGCTACACCTTC. It translates to CASSLVLQGASLIHGYTF. Looking up the rest from reference TRBV7-8 and TRBJ1-2 gives the full variable domain: GAGVSQSPRYKVAKRGQDVALRCDPISGHVSLFWYQQALGQGPEFLTYFQNEAQLDKSGLPSDRFFAERPEGSVSTLKIQRTQQEDSAVYLCASSLVLQGASLIHGYTFGSGTRLTVV.

The chain couples TRBV29-1 to TRBJ2-1; D might be TRBD1 (6 bases). CDR3 length: 15 residues. V was clipped by 6 bases and J by 0 bases, with 15 bases between them. Looked up from germline, CDR1 is SQVTM and CDR2 is ANQGSEA. The CDR3 DNA is TGCAGCGTCGAGCCGACAGGAAGCTCCTACAATGAGCAGTTCTTC. Its translation is CSVEPTGSSYNEQFF.

The chain employs TRBV27 and TRBJ1-2; 8 bases agree with TRBD1. Germline CDR1 and CDR2: MNHEY and SMNVEV (reference sequence). The V segment lost 3 bases and the J segment 5 bases; nucleotides outside the gene matches: 5. The CDR3 is 14 amino acids. Here the CDR3 DNA reads TGTGCCAGCAGTTTGACGCAGGGGGCGTATGGCTACACCTTC. As protein: CASSLTQGAYGYTF.

CDR3 protein: CASSYSGQGAEAFF. CDR3 bases: TGTGCCAGCAGTTACTCGGGACAGGGGGCTGAAGCTTTCTTT. J is TRBJ1-1 and V is TRBV6-5; 11 bases fit TRBD1. Germline CDR1 reads MNHEY; CDR2 reads SVGAGI. This CDR3 contains 14 residues. The V and J ends lost 0 bases and 6 bases, in that order; junction bases with no gene match: 0.

The rearrangement links TRBV9 to TRBJ2-1; D may be TRBD2 (6 bases). Trimming cost V 3 bases and J 5 bases, with 15 bases left between them. This CDR3 has 15 amino acids. Germline V lookup: CDR1 SGDLS, CDR2 YYNGEE. In nucleotides, the CDR3 is TGTGCCAGCAGCGGGGGTGGGAGGACGAACAATGAGCAGTTCTTC. It yields the protein CASSGGGRTNNEQFF.

This chain links TRBV27 with TRBJ2-1; 13 nucleotides match TRBD2. CDR3 length: 17 amino acids. Germline V gives CDR1 MNHEY, CDR2 SMNVEV (reference sequence). The V segment lost 5 bases and the J segment 1 base; nucleotides outside the gene matches: 5. CDR3 nucleotide sequence: TGTGCCAGCAGTATACCGACTAGCGGGAGGTCCTACAATGAGCAGTTCTTC. Translated: CASSIPTSGRSYNEQFF.

The V gene is TRBV27, the J gene TRBJ2-7, with 8 positions matching TRBD1. Germline V CDR1 and CDR2: MNHEY, SMNVEV (reference sequence). Trimming took 2 bases from V and 1 from J; bases not matched to a gene: 7. This CDR3 region has 16 residues. CDR3 DNA sequence: TGTGCCAGCAGTTTAAAGGGGACAGGCATTTCCTACGAGCAGTACTTC. Its protein product is CASSLKGTGISYEQYF.

V usage is TRBV4-1 and J usage is TRBJ2-7, with D possibly TRBD1 on 5 matching bases. The V end lost 0 bases, the J end lost 4 bases, and 13 bases lay between the germline ends. The germline V gene has CDR1 MGHRA and CDR2 YSYEKL. The CDR3 is 15 residues long. CDR3 DNA sequence: TGCGCCAGCAGCCAAGATTTGGGGCCCGGATACGAGCAGTACTTC. Residues: CASSQDLGPGYEQYF.

V is TRBV6-1 and J is TRBJ2-2; D is perhaps TRBD1 (5 bases). V was pared by 3 bases and J by 3 bases, with 8 bases between. The CDR3 is 14 amino acids. Per germline, CDR1 MNHNS and CDR2 SASEGT. CDR3 in DNA: TGTGCCAGCAGTGAGATCAGGGACACCGGGGAGCTGTTTTTT. It encodes CASSEIRDTGELFF.

This sequence joins TRBV7-3 and TRBJ2-2; TRBD1 matches 7 bases. The CDR3 is 18 residues long. Germline V CDR1 and CDR2: SGHTA, FQGTGA. Unmatched junction bases numbered 9, after V lost 1 base and J lost 1 base. Here the CDR3 DNA reads TGTGCCAGCAGCTTAAGGCCCACAGGGGCTGGGAACACCGGGGAGCTGTTTTTT. This gives the protein CASSLRPTGAGNTGELFF.

V is TRBV5-5 and J is TRBJ2-7; 7 nucleotides align to TRBD1. The V gene end was trimmed by 4 bases and the J gene end by 2 bases; junction bases not matched to a gene: 9. CDR1 SGHKS and CDR2 YYEKEE come from the germline V gene (reference sequence). The CDR3 extends over 15 amino acids. CDR3 region: CASSIGQVWTYEQYF. CDR3 in DNA: TGTGCCAGCAGCATCGGACAGGTTTGGACCTACGAGCAGTACTTC.